The rows below give T cell receptor beta chains drawn from one sample of a study of blood T cell repertoires in COVID-19. The repertoire was sequenced with immunoSEQ multiplex PCR; TCRdb's copy has only in-frame clones and lacks some. The sample lists 350,000 to 400,000 clones; 89% were seen once. The sample consisted of peripheral blood. Source of these receptors: a woman in her 30s with COVID-19, enrolled during active disease. Each CDR3 is given with its conserved first and last residue. The D gene is left open where the match is weak. The size of a clone is reported for some rows only, either as once, few or many, or as a class for expanded clones.

>TRBD1|TRBJ1-4|-|TRBV5-1
CASSGQGTGVEKLFF
TGCGCCAGCAGCGGACAGGGAACAGGGGTTGAAAAACTGTTTTTT
>TRBD2|TRBJ2-7|-|TRBV19
CASSIRTSGATPYEQYF
TGTGCCAGTAGTATTCGGACTAGCGGGGCCACCCCCTACGAGCAGTACTTC
>TRBD1|TRBJ2-2|-|TRBV2
CASSEVGTANTGELFF
TGTGCCAGCAGTGAAGTGGGGACAGCGAACACCGGGGAGCTGTTTTTT
>TRBD1|TRBJ2-5|once|TRBV6-2/TRBV6-3
CASSLQGMETQYF
TGTGCCAGCAGTCTACAGGGGATGGAGACCCAGTACTTC
>-|TRBJ2-4|-|TRBV5-8
CASSFEVVVKNIQYF
TGTGCCAGCAGCTTCGAGGTGGTAGTCAAAAACATTCAGTACTTC
>-|TRBJ2-1|once|TRBV9
CASSPSPSMDEQFF
TGTGCCAGCAGCCCTAGCCCCAGCATGGATGAGCAGTTCTTC
>TRBD2|TRBJ2-3|-|TRBV5-1
CASSLDPGGSITDTQYF
TGCGCCAGCAGCTTAGACCCCGGGGGGAGTATCACAGATACGCAGTATTTT
>TRBD1|TRBJ2-1|-|TRBV6-5
CASSYNRGHEQFF
TGTGCCAGCAGTTACAACAGGGGGCATGAGCAGTTCTTC
>TRBD2|TRBJ2-1|-|TRBV9
CASSVVSGTSGSSYNEQFF
TGTGCCAGCAGCGTAGTTTCCGGGACTAGCGGGAGCTCCTACAATGAGCAGTTCTTC
>TRBD2|TRBJ2-4|-|TRBV19
CASSKLAGGTKNIQYF
TGTGCCAGTAGTAAACTAGCGGGGGGTACCAAAAACATTCAGTACTTC
>-|TRBJ2-5|-|TRBV29-1
CSLRDTQETQYF
TGCAGCCTCCGGGACACCCAAGAGACCCAGTACTTC
>-|TRBJ2-1|once|TRBV6-6
CASRLEGSGPHNEQFF
TGTGCCAGCAGACTCGAGGGCTCTGGGCCTCACAATGAGCAGTTCTTC
>TRBD2|TRBJ2-1|-|TRBV7-2
CASSPGTSGKGVGQFF
TGTGCCAGCAGCCCGGGGACTAGCGGGAAGGGGGTAGGGCAGTTCTTC
>TRBD1|TRBJ1-5|-|TRBV28
CASGDSSTGHDQPQHF
TGTGCCAGTGGGGACAGTTCAACGGGGCACGATCAGCCCCAGCATTTT
>TRBD2|TRBJ2-2|-|TRBV24-1
CATTSGSGAGELFF
TGTGCCACCACGAGCGGGAGTGGGGCCGGGGAGCTGTTTTTT
>-|TRBJ1-3|-|TRBV14
CASSLNRVHAGNTIYF
TGTGCCAGCAGCCTGAACAGGGTACATGCTGGAAACACCATATATTTT
>-|TRBJ1-6|-|TRBV5-1
CASSLANGESPLHF
TGCGCCAGCAGCTTGGCCAACGGGGAGTCACCCCTCCACTTT
>TRBD2|TRBJ2-2|-|TRBV10-2
CASRRGGRAVGELFF
TGCGCCAGCAGGAGGGGCGGGAGGGCCGTCGGGGAGCTGTTTTTT
>-|TRBJ2-2|-|TRBV7-7
CASSQETGGAATGELFF
TGTGCTAGCAGTCAGGAAACAGGCGGGGCGGCGACCGGGGAGCTGTTTTTT
>-|TRBJ2-3|-|TRBV27
CASSLTTSSTDTQYF
TGTGCCAGCAGTTTGACTACTTCTAGCACAGATACGCAGTATTTT
>TRBD1|TRBJ1-1|few|TRBV11-2
CASSPDRDTEAFF
TGTGCCAGCAGCCCGGACAGGGACACTGAAGCTTTCTTT
>TRBD2|TRBJ2-1|-|TRBV6-2/TRBV6-3
CASSEQLAGGNNEQFF
TGTGCCAGCAGTGAGCAACTAGCGGGGGGAAACAATGAGCAGTTCTTC
>-|TRBJ2-5|-|TRBV10-2
CASRITGHQETQYF
TGCGCCAGCAGAATCACGGGACATCAAGAGACCCAGTACTTC
>TRBD2|TRBJ2-7|-|TRBV2
CASSEERGGSYEQYF
TGTGCCAGCAGTGAAGAGCGGGGAGGATCCTACGAGCAGTACTTC
>TRBD1|TRBJ1-2|-|TRBV7-6
CASSPTPPGQGAGYTF
TGTGCCAGCAGTCCTACTCCTCCGGGACAGGGGGCTGGCTACACCTTC
>-|TRBJ2-2|-|TRBV2
CASSEAGAGELFF
TGTGCCAGCAGTGAAGCCGGGGCCGGGGAGCTGTTTTTT
>TRBD2|TRBJ2-3|-|TRBV7-2
CASSPSGVHTDTQYF
TGTGCCAGCAGCCCTAGCGGGGTCCACACAGATACGCAGTATTTT
>TRBD1|TRBJ1-2|-|TRBV6-2/TRBV6-3
CASSLDRGGGYTF
TGTGCCAGCAGCCTGGACAGGGGAGGAGGCTACACCTTC
>-|TRBJ1-2|-|TRBV15
CATSRGTASNYGYTF
TGTGCCACCAGCAGAGGGACAGCTTCTAACTATGGCTACACCTTC
>TRBD2|TRBJ2-4|once|TRBV7-2
CASSFAAGGTKNIQYF
TGTGCCAGCAGCTTTGCGGCCGGGGGGACCAAAAACATTCAGTACTTC
>TRBD2|TRBJ2-5|-|TRBV4-1
CASSQEVGGGGAQYF
TGCGCCAGCAGCCAAGAAGTCGGGGGCGGGGGGGCCCAGTACTTC
>-|TRBJ1-2|-|TRBV28
CASSLWLVGGFYGYTF
TGTGCCAGCAGTTTATGGTTGGTGGGGGGTTTTTATGGCTACACCTTC
>TRBD2|TRBJ2-2|-|TRBV19
CASSMGSGSGTGELFF
TGTGCCAGTAGTATGGGGAGCGGGAGTGGCACCGGGGAGCTGTTTTTT
>-|TRBJ2-2|-|TRBV2
CASTGSPNGELFF
TGTGCCAGCACTGGCTCTCCCAACGGGGAGCTGTTTTTT
>-|TRBJ2-1|once|TRBV7-2
CASGGGSGYNEQFF
TGTGCCAGCGGGGGGGGCTCAGGATACAATGAGCAGTTCTTC
>TRBD1|TRBJ2-1|-|TRBV6-5
CASSSRGQGYNEQFF
TGTGCCAGCAGTTCCAGGGGACAGGGTTACAATGAGCAGTTCTTC
>TRBD1|TRBJ1-2|-|TRBV19
CASSSPGTGDGYGYTF
TGTGCCAGTAGTTCGCCTGGGACAGGGGACGGCTATGGCTACACCTTC
>-|TRBJ2-5|-|TRBV6-5
CASSYSTRAETQYF
TGTGCCAGCAGTTACTCGACCAGGGCCGAGACCCAGTACTTC
>TRBD2|TRBJ2-3|-|TRBV7-2
CASRIAGGPGDTQYF
TGTGCCAGCAGGATAGCGGGGGGGCCAGGAGATACGCAGTATTTT
>-|TRBJ2-5|-|TRBV5-1
CASSLLSGQETQYF
TGCGCCAGCAGCTTGTTGTCGGGCCAAGAGACCCAGTACTTC
>TRBD1|TRBJ1-6|once|TRBV28
CASSRRDRGNSPLHF
TGTGCCAGCAGCCGGCGGGACAGGGGCAATTCACCCCTCCACTTT
>-|TRBJ1-2|-|TRBV4-3
CASSQDGQNYGYTF
TGCGCCAGCAGCCAAGATGGGCAGAACTATGGCTACACCTTC
>-|TRBJ2-7|-|TRBV6-5
CASRPGTRTYEQYF
TGTGCCAGCAGGCCCGGGACACGTACCTACGAGCAGTACTTC
>-|TRBJ2-6|-|TRBV5-4
CASSPSPSGANVLTF
TGTGCCAGCAGCCCATCCCCCTCTGGGGCCAACGTCCTGACTTTC
>-|TRBJ2-5|-|TRBV5-6
CASSPNGRSETQYF
TGTGCCAGCAGCCCCAACGGTAGATCAGAGACCCAGTACTTC
>-|TRBJ1-1|-|TRBV11-2
CASSPHRTAARITEAFF
TGTGCCAGCAGCCCTCACCGGACAGCCGCCAGAATCACTGAAGCTTTCTTT
>TRBD2|TRBJ2-3|-|TRBV4-3
CASSQDVGGGAGDTQYF
TGCGCCAGCAGCCAAGATGTGGGCGGGGGGGCCGGAGATACGCAGTATTTT
>-|TRBJ2-1|-|TRBV5-4
CASSPLGLGGGRNEQFF
TGTGCCAGCAGCCCCTTGGGGTTAGGGGGGGGCCGGAATGAGCAGTTCTTC
>TRBD2|TRBJ2-3|-|TRBV10-3
CAISLAGGSGTQYF
TGTGCCATCAGCTTAGCGGGGGGTTCCGGTACGCAGTATTTT
>-|TRBJ1-1|few|TRBV12-3/TRBV12-4
CASSFTVNTEAFF
TGTGCCAGCAGTTTCACAGTAAACACTGAAGCTTTCTTT
>-|TRBJ2-3|-|TRBV6-2/TRBV6-3
CASSYLGASAGRTDTQYF
TGTGCCAGCAGTTACCTCGGGGCAAGCGCGGGGCGCACAGATACGCAGTATTTT
>TRBD2|TRBJ2-5|-|TRBV10-3
CAISESLAGGQETQYF
TGTGCCATCAGTGAGTCGCTAGCGGGGGGGCAGGAGACCCAGTACTTC
>TRBD2|TRBJ2-3|-|TRBV7-6
CASSFTSGTTDTQYF
TGTGCCAGCAGCTTTACTAGCGGGACGACAGATACGCAGTATTTT